Presented here are 5 T cell receptor beta chains from one specimen sequenced in a study of blood T cell repertoires in COVID-19. TCRdb's copy holds only in-frame clones and misses some; the assay was immunoSEQ multiplex PCR. Among roughly 260,000 clones listed, approximately 86% were seen once. Input material: peripheral blood. All receptors come from a man between 40 and 49 years old who had recovered from COVID-19.

This chain links TRBV6-5 with TRBJ2-1, with TRBD2 as a possible D gene (6 bases). The CDR3 consists of 11 residues. Trimming removed 11 bases from V and 8 bases from J, with 13 bases in between. The germline V gene has CDR1 MNHEY and CDR2 SVGAGI. This CDR3 reads CAPVGGDEQFF. The DNA of the CDR3 is TGTGCCCCCGTGGGGGGAGATGAGCAGTTCTTC.

In nucleotides, the CDR3 is TGTGCCAGCAGAAACTACAGGGGGAGTGAAGCTTTCTTT. It translates to CASRNYRGSEAFF. The rearrangement joins TRBV6-5 to TRBJ1-1, with 8 bases lining up with TRBD1. CDR3 length: 13 amino acids. J was trimmed by 7 bases and V by 6 bases; bases with no gene match: 7. From germline, CDR1 is MNHEY and CDR2 SVGAGI.

The chain couples TRBV7-2 to TRBJ1-3; D unclear. The CDR3 loop spans 13 amino acids. Germline-derived CDR1 and CDR2 are SGHTA and FQGNSA. Trimming stripped 2 bases from V and 10 bases from J, with 12 bases between. The DNA of the CDR3 is TGTGCCAGCAGCTTAAACAGTCGAAGTACCATATATTTT. This encodes CASSLNSRSTIYF.

The chain has TRBV23-1 and TRBJ2-7, with TRBD1 as a possible D gene (5 bases). TRBV23-1 is assigned to the ORF class and has an uncertain function. Deletions cut 2 bases from V and 1 base from J, with 12 bases between. CDR3 length equals 15 residues. CDR3 in DNA: TGCGCCAGCAGTCAAGGTTGGCAGGGTTCCTACGAGCAGTACTTC. Translating gives CASSQGWQGSYEQYF.

The CDR3 region is CASSQRVANYEQYF. The CDR3 nucleotides read TGTGCCAGCAGCCAGAGGGTAGCTAACTACGAGCAGTACTTC. This chain connects TRBV7-8 to TRBJ2-7; TRBD2 is a possible D gene (5 bases). With 5 bases removed from V and 3 bases from J, the gap between germline ends came to 14 bases. CDR1 and CDR2 from the germline V gene are SGHVS and FQNEAQ. The CDR3 consists of 14 residues.